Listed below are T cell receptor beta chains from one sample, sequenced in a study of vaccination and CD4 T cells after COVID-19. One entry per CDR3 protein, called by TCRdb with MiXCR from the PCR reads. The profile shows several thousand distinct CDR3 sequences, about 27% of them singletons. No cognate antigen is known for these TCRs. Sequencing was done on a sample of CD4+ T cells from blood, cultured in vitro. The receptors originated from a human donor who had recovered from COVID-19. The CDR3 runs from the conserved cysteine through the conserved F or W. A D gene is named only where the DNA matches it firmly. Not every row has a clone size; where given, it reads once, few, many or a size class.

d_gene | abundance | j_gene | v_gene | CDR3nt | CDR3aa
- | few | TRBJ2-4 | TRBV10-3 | TGTGCCGTTGGCCCGGGGGACATTCAGTACTTC | CAVGPGDIQYF
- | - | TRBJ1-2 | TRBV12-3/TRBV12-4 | TGTGCCAGCAGTTTACAGGCCCTCCATGGCTACACCTTC | CASSLQALHGYTF
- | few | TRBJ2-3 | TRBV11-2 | TGTGCCAGCAGCTTTGTGTTCGGCACAGATACGCAGTATTTT | CASSFVFGTDTQYF
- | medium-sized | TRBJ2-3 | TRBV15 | TGTGCCACCAGCAACGGGGGAGGTGGAGATACGCAGTATTTT | CATSNGGGGDTQYF
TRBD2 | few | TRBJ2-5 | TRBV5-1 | TGCGCCAGCAGCTTGGCCCTAGCGGGGAGCCAAGAGACCCAGTACTTC | CASSLALAGSQETQYF
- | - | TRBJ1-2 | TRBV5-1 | TGCGCCAGCAGCGTCGCCAACCCTAACTATGGCTACACCTTC | CASSVANPNYGYTF
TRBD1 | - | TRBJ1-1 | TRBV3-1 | TGTGCCAGCAGGGGACAGGGGGAAGGTGAAGCTTTCTTT | CASRGQGEGEAFF
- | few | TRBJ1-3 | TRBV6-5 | TGTGCCAGCAGTTACCCGGCAGGGGCTGGAAACACCATATATTTT | CASSYPAGAGNTIYF
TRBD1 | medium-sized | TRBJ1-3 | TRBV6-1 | TGTGCCAGCAGATCGGGACAGACTGGAAACACCATATATTTT | CASRSGQTGNTIYF
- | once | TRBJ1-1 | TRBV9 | TGTGCCAGCAGCGTAGTTGGGGGCGCGGGTACTGAAGCTTTCTTT | CASSVVGGAGTEAFF
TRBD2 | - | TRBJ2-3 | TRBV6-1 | TGTGCCAGCAGTAGCGGGACCGCAGATACGCAGTATTTT | CASSSGTADTQYF
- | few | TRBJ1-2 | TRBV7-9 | TGTGCCAGCACCGATACAACTAACTATGGCTACACCTTC | CASTDTTNYGYTF
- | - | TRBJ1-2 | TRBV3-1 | TGTGCCAGCAGCTCTCCAGGGGATCATGGCTACACCTTC | CASSSPGDHGYTF
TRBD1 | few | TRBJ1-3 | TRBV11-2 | TGTGCCGTGCTAGAGACAGGGTACGGAAACACCATATATTTT | CAVLETGYGNTIYF
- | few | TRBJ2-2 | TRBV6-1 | TGTGCCAGCAGTCCCCTCCTTGACAGATACACCGGGGAGCTGTTTTTT | CASSPLLDRYTGELFF
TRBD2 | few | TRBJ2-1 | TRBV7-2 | TGTGCCAGCAGCTTGACCGGACTAGTCTACAATGAGCAGTTCTTC | CASSLTGLVYNEQFF
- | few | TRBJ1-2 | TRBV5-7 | TGTGCCAGCAGTCATCGGACAGACTACTATGGCTACACCTTC | CASSHRTDYYGYTF
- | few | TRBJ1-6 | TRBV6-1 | TGTGCCAGCAGTGCCCGATTAGCGGAATCACCCCTCCACTTT | CASSARLAESPLHF
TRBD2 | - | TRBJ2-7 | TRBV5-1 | TGCGCCAGCAGCCGACTAGCGGGGGGGGTTTACGAGCAGTACTTC | CASSRLAGGVYEQYF
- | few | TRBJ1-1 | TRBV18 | TGTGCCAGCTCACCACCGACGGTGAACACTGAAGCTTTCTTT | CASSPPTVNTEAFF
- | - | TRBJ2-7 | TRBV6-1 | TGTGCCAGCAGCTCGGGACTTTACGAGCAGTACTTC | CASSSGLYEQYF
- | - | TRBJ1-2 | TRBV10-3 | TGTGCCATCAGTGAGAACCCCGGGACCAGTGGCTACACCTTC | CAISENPGTSGYTF
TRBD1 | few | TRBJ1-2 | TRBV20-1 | TGCAGGGCTTACCGGGGGACAGGGGGCGGCTACACCTTC | CRAYRGTGGGYTF
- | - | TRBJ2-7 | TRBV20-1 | TGCAGTGCTCCCGGGGCGGGGCTCTACGAGCAGTACTTC | CSAPGAGLYEQYF
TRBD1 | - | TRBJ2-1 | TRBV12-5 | TGTGCTACCGGGACAGGCTACAATGAGCAGTTCTTC | CATGTGYNEQFF
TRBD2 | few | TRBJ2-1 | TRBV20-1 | TGCAGTGCCCAAGGGACTAGCGGGGGTCCCGTGTTGGACAATGAGCAGTTCTTC | CSAQGTSGGPVLDNEQFF
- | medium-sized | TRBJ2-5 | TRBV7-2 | TGTGCCAGCAGCTTAGGCAGCCCTCGGGAGACCCAGTACTTC | CASSLGSPRETQYF
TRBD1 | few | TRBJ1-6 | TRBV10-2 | TGCGCCAGCAGTCCCACGGACAGGACTAATTCACCCCTCCACTTT | CASSPTDRTNSPLHF
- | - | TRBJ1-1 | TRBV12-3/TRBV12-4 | TGTGCCAGCAGTTTACTCTCGAACACTGAAGCTTTCTTT | CASSLLSNTEAFF
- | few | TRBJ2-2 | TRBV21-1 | TGTGCCAGCAGCAAACAGGGGGCGAACACCGGGGAGCTGTTTTTT | CASSKQGANTGELFF
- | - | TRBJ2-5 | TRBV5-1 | TGCGCCAGCAGCTTGGCCCAGGCGGCCCAAGAGACCCAGTACTTC | CASSLAQAAQETQYF
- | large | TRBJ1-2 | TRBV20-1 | TGCAGTGCTACAACTGGGAGGGGCTACACCTTC | CSATTGRGYTF
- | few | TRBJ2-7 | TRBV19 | TGTGCCAGTAGTACAGGGCCCGGATCCTACGAGCAGTACTTC | CASSTGPGSYEQYF
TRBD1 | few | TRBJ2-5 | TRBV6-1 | TGTGCCAGCAGCCCCGGGACAGGGGGCGCGAAGACCCAGTACTTC | CASSPGTGGAKTQYF
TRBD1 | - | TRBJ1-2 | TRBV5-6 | TGTGCCAGCAGCTCTACAGGGGGAGCATCCTATGGCTACACCTTC | CASSSTGGASYGYTF
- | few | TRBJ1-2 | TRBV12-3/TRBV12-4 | TGTGCCAGCAGTAGGCTTTTGTCAGGTTATGGCTACACCTTC | CASSRLLSGYGYTF
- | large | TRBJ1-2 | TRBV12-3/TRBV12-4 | TGTGCCAGCAGTTTAGAGTCTTGGGGGGGCTACACCTTC | CASSLESWGGYTF
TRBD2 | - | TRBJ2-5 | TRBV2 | TGTGCCAGCAAGTCCCCTAGCGGGGGGGAGTGGGAAGAGACCCGGTACTTC | CASKSPSGGEWEETRYF
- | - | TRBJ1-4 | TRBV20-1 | TGCAGTGCTAGAGGGGTTGGGGGTGCAGAAAAACTGTTTTTT | CSARGVGGAEKLFF
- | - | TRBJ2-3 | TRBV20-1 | TGCAGTGCCGAGACAGGCCTATCCACAGATACGCAGTATTTT | CSAETGLSTDTQYF
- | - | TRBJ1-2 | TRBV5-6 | TGTGCCAGCAGCTTGACGCCATTCCAGTACGACTATGGCTACACCTTC | CASSLTPFQYDYGYTF
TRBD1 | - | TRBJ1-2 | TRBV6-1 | TGTGCCAGCAGTATTTCGGGACAGGGCTATGGCTACACCTTC | CASSISGQGYGYTF
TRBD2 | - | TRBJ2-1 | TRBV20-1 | TGCAGTGCTACAAAGACTAGCGGGAATGAGCAGTTCTTC | CSATKTSGNEQFF
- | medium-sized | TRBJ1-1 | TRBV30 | TGTGCCTGGAGTGGGGGCTTTAACACTGAAGCTTTCTTT | CAWSGGFNTEAFF
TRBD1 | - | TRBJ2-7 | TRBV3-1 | TGTGCCAGCGCCGGGGGACAGGGTTCCTACGAGCAGTACTTC | CASAGGQGSYEQYF
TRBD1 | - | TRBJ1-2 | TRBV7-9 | TGTGCCAGCAGCCCACAGGGGGCGGTCGGCTACACCTTC | CASSPQGAVGYTF
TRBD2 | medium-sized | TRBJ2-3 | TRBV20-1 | TGCAGTGCCCCTCCCATGGGACTAGCGGGAGCAGATACGCAGTATTTT | CSAPPMGLAGADTQYF
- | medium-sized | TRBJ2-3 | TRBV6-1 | TGTGCCAGCAGGGTGGGAGGCCGCACAGATACGCAGTATTTT | CASRVGGRTDTQYF
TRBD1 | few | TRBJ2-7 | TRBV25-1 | TGTGCCAGCAGACCCACGGCAAGGGGGCAGATAGAGCAGTACTTC | CASRPTARGQIEQYF
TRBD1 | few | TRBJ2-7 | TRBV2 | TGTGCCAGCAGTGCCGACAGGGGGAACTACGAGCAGTACTTC | CASSADRGNYEQYF
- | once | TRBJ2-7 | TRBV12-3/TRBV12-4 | TGTGCCAGCAGTCCCGGGAGATCCTACGAGCAGTACTTC | CASSPGRSYEQYF
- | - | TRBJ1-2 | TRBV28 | TGTGCCAGCAGCAACCTCTCCTCACGGGGCTACACCTTC | CASSNLSSRGYTF
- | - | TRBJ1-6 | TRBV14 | TGTGCCAGCAGGGGGCTGGGCTCACCCCTCCACTTT | CASRGLGSPLHF
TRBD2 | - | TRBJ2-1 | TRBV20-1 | TGCAGTGCTAGGGGGGGACTAGCGGGGGGCCCGCAGTTCTTC | CSARGGLAGGPQFF
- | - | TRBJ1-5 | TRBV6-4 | TGTGCCAGCAGTGTACGACCTAATCAGCCCCAGCATTTT | CASSVRPNQPQHF